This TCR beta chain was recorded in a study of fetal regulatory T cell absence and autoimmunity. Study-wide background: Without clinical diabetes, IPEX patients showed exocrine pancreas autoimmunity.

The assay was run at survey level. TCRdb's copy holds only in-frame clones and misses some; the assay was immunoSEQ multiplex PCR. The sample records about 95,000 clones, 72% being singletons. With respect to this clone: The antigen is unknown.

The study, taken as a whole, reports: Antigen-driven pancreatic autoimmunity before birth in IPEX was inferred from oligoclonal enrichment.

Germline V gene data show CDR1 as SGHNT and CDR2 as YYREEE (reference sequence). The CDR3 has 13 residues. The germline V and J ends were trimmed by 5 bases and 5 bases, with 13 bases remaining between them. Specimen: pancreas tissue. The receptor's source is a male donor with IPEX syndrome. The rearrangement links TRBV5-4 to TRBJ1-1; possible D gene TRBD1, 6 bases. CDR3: CASRGGEQTEAFF. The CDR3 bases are TGTGCCAGCAGGGGGGGCGAACAAACTGAAGCTTTCTTT.